A single sample is the source of the 27 T cell receptor beta chains below, sequenced in a study of blood T cell repertoires in COVID-19 (dated by TCRdb to 2018 to 2020). Receptor libraries were prepared by the immunoSEQ multiplex PCR assay. TCRdb re-hosts the immuneACCESS table, in-frame sequences only. Its copies lack some clones; in the studies checked, an unresolved V gene accounts for under half of them, and the cause for the rest is not known. The sample yields 200,000 to 250,000 clones; roughly nine tenths were counted once. Jointly, the top ten make up roughly 3.3% of the sample. Sequencing input: PBMCs or T cells enriched from blood (not recorded which). These receptors all stem from a woman aged 45-65 years in a cohort exposed to, infected with or recovered from COVID-19 (not recorded which).

This clone showed up just once. V is TRBV4-2 and J is TRBJ1-2; 9 bases are shared with TRBD1. Per germline, CDR1 LGHNA and CDR2 YNFKEQ. V shed 2 bases, J shed 8 bases, and the junction held 21 bases outside the gene matches. The CDR3 sequence is 19 residues long. CDR3 in amino acids: CASSQTIETGGILVRGYTF. The CDR3 DNA sequence: TGTGCCAGCAGCCAAACTATTGAGACAGGGGGTATCCTTGTTCGGGGCTACACCTTC.

The J gene is TRBJ2-1, the V gene TRBV5-1, with no clear D. V lost 4 bases and J lost 10, with 12 bases in between. CDR1 is SGHRS, CDR2 YFSETQ, per germline. CDR3 length equals 12 residues. This CDR3 reads CASSQESPEQFF. CDR3 DNA sequence: TGCGCCAGCAGCCAAGAGTCCCCCGAGCAGTTCTTC.

This rearrangement joins TRBV7-2 to TRBJ2-2, with a tentative D call TRBD1 (5 bases). Trimming shortened V by 0 bases and J by 4 bases, and 12 bases separated the two germline ends. From germline, CDR1 is SGHTA and CDR2 FQGNSA. The CDR3 is 16 amino acids. The CDR3 region is CASSLAVGVVTGELFF. CDR3 nucleotides: TGTGCCAGCAGCTTAGCCGTAGGGGTGGTCACCGGGGAGCTGTTTTTT.

The rearrangement joins TRBV7-2 to TRBJ2-6; D might be TRBD1 (5 bases). The length of the CDR3 is 18 residues. Germline V lookup: CDR1 SGHTA, CDR2 FQGNSA. Trimming removed 1 base at V and 1 base at J, with 14 bases between. The CDR3 is CASSLVQGWRSGANVLTF. In nucleotides, the CDR3 is TGTGCCAGCAGCTTAGTCCAGGGTTGGCGATCTGGGGCCAACGTCCTGACTTTC.

This chain links TRBV27 with TRBJ1-2; TRBD1 matches 9 bases. The J segment lost 4 bases and the V segment lost 5 bases, leaving 5 bases of the junction unmatched. CDR3 length: 14 residues. CDR1 is MNHEY and CDR2 is SMNVEV in the germline V gene (reference sequence). The CDR3 coding sequence is TGTGCCAGCAGTCCGGGACAGGGTGCCTATGGCTACACCTTC. Translation: CASSPGQGAYGYTF.

The V and J genes are TRBV19 and TRBJ1-5; possible D gene TRBD1, 5 bases. Germline CDR1 reads LNHDA; CDR2 reads SQIVND (reference sequence). Trimming left V 6 bases short and J 0 bases short, with 9 bases between. This CDR3 spans 14 amino acids. The CDR3 DNA reads as TGTGCCAGTAGGAAGGGGTATAGCAATCAGCCCCAGCATTTT. Protein sequence: CASRKGYSNQPQHF.

V and J are TRBV11-2 and TRBJ1-5; a possible D gene is TRBD1 (5 bases). CDR1 and CDR2 from the germline V gene are SGHAT and FQNNGV. Trimming removed 2 bases from V and 6 bases from J, with 11 bases in between. CDR3 length: 14 amino acids. CDR3 bases: TGTGCCAGCAGCTTATCGGGGGTGGGTCAGCCCCAGCATTTT. The encoded protein is CASSLSGVGQPQHF.

About this clone itself: The junction differs from germline at one of its ends, possibly a read error. The rearrangement links TRBV11-2 to TRBJ1-1; D is undetermined. Germline V CDR1 and CDR2: SGHAT, FQNNGV. The CDR3 consists of 13 residues. CDR3 loop: CASSLDPNSEAFF. For the CDR3, the DNA is TGTGCCAGCAGCTTAGATCCGAACAGTGAAGCTTTCTTT. Full variable domain (missing parts from reference TRBV11-2 and TRBJ1-1): EAGVAQSPRYKIIEKRQSVAFWCNPISGHATLYWYQQILGQGPKLLIQFQNNGVVDDSQLPKDRFSAERLKGVDSTLKIQPAKLEDSAVYLCASSLDPNSEAFFGQGTRLTVV.

The gene calls are TRBV10-1 and TRBJ1-5; tentatively, D is TRBD1 (5 bases). The CDR3 is 13 residues long. Germline loops: CDR1 WNHNN, CDR2 SYGVQD (reference sequence). V was pared by 10 bases and J by 2 bases, with 12 bases between. The CDR3 bases are TGCGCCACCATGGACACGGGCAATCAGCCCCAGCATTTT. Translated, it gives CATMDTGNQPQHF.

V and J are TRBV6-1 and TRBJ1-2, with no clear D. Looked up from germline, CDR1 is MNHNS and CDR2 is SASEGT. CDR3 length equals 12 residues. V was clipped by 2 bases and J by 5 bases, with 6 bases between them. As DNA, the CDR3 is TGTGCCAGCAGTGAAACTAGGTATGGCTACACCTTC. Its protein is CASSETRYGYTF.

This clone was detected only once. The genes are TRBV19 and TRBJ1-2; maybe TRBD1 (6 bases). This CDR3 has 13 residues. Germline V lookup: CDR1 LNHDA, CDR2 SQIVND (reference sequence). Trimming took off 3 bases at V and 8 bases at J, with 13 bases between the two ends. CDR3: CASSIDGRGGYTF. For the CDR3, the DNA is TGTGCCAGTAGTATCGACGGCAGGGGAGGCTACACCTTC.

The gene calls are TRBV5-8 and TRBJ1-1; D unresolved. Germline-derived CDR1 and CDR2 are SGHTS and YDEGEE. V was cut by 0 bases and J by 7 bases, with 4 bases left in between. The CDR3 spans 11 residues. CDR3 DNA sequence: TGTGCCAGCAGCTTGGCCCTTGAAGCTTTCTTT. Amino acid sequence: CASSLALEAFF. The complete variable domain, with remaining parts taken from reference TRBV5-8 and TRBJ1-1, reads EAGVTQSPTHLIKTRGQQATLRCSPISGHTSVYWYQQALGLGLQFLLWYDEGEERNRGNFPPRFSGRQFPNYSSELNVNALELEDSALYLCASSLALEAFFGQGTRLTVV.

This chain links TRBV15 with TRBJ2-1; 10 bases line up with TRBD2. Looked up from germline, CDR1 is LNHNV and CDR2 is YYDKDF (reference sequence). CDR3 length: 16 amino acids. The ends lost 2 bases at V and 2 bases at J; junction bases unmatched: 3. CDR3 sequence: CATSRSSGGPYNEQFF. The CDR3 region has the DNA TGTGCCACCAGCAGATCTAGCGGGGGCCCCTACAATGAGCAGTTCTTC.

The chain combines TRBV9 with TRBJ1-2; D unclear. This CDR3 is 13 amino acids long. Germline loops: CDR1 SGDLS, CDR2 YYNGEE. V was cut by 3 bases and J by 3 bases, with 9 bases left in between. The CDR3 region has the DNA TGTGCCAGCAGCGCCCCTAATTACTATGGCTACACCTTC. It codes for CASSAPNYYGYTF.

The gene calls are TRBV6-5 and TRBJ2-3; 12 bases map to TRBD2. This CDR3 has 15 residues. From germline, CDR1 is MNHEY and CDR2 SVGAGI. After removal of 4 bases from V and 5 bases from J, the junction contained 4 bases not matched to a gene. CDR3 in DNA: TGTGCCAGCAGTTCCCAGACTAGCGGGGGAGATACGCAGTATTTT. Residues: CASSSQTSGGDTQYF.

V is TRBV7-3 and J is TRBJ2-3, with a weak D call TRBD2 (7 bases). The germline V gene encodes CDR1 SGHTA and CDR2 FQGTGA. Trimming cost V 3 bases and J 0 bases, with 10 bases left between them. The CDR3 length is 15 residues. The CDR3 loop reads CASSFGGASTDTQYF. The CDR3 DNA reads TGTGCCAGCAGCTTTGGGGGGGCCAGCACAGATACGCAGTATTTT.

V is TRBV13 and J is TRBJ2-7, with TRBD1 matching over 7 bases. The length of the CDR3 is 14 residues. CDR1 and CDR2 (germline): PRHDT, FYEKMQ (reference sequence). Trimming at V came to 5 bases and at J to 4 bases, leaving 8 bases not matched to a gene. The CDR3 DNA reads TGTGCCAGCAGCCCCCCCGACAGGGTTTACGAGCAGTACTTC. It is translated as CASSPPDRVYEQYF.

This chain connects TRBV27 to TRBJ2-1, with 7 bases fitting TRBD2. CDR1 is MNHEY and CDR2 is SMNVEV in the germline V gene (reference sequence). The CDR3 covers 11 residues. V lost 7 bases and J lost 9; bases outside the gene matches: 3. The CDR3 loop is CASTRGVEQFF. The CDR3 bases are TGTGCCAGCACCCGGGGGGTTGAGCAGTTCTTC.

The chain recombines TRBV7-9 with TRBJ2-5; the match to TRBD1 covers 8 bases. The germline V gene encodes CDR1 SEHNR and CDR2 FQNEAQ (reference sequence). The CDR3 has 16 amino acids. V lost 6 bases and J lost 5; bases outside the gene matches: 14. CDR3: CASSWGSSRGPETQYF. The CDR3 region has the DNA TGTGCCAGCAGTTGGGGGTCCAGCAGGGGGCCCGAGACCCAGTACTTC.

This clone was seen more than once but under ten times. Mismatch with germline at one junction end may stem from a read error. The chain is built from TRBV27 and TRBJ2-1, with 9 bases lining up with TRBD2. In germline, CDR1 is MNHEY, CDR2 SMNVEV (reference sequence). This CDR3 has 15 residues. CDR3: CASTLAGAQYNEQFF. The CDR3 nucleotides read TGTGCCAGCACTTTAGCGGGGGCCCAATACAATGAGCAGTTCTTC.

The chain is built from TRBV5-6 and TRBJ1-1; no definite D call. Trimming removed 4 bases at V and 0 bases at J, with 13 bases between. There are 15 residues in the CDR3. Per the germline V gene, CDR1 is SGHDT and CDR2 is YYEEEE. Here the CDR3 DNA reads TGTGCCAGCAGCCGCCCCGGGGTTCTGAACACTGAAGCTTTCTTT. Protein: CASSRPGVLNTEAFF.

This chain connects TRBV4-1 to TRBJ1-2, with 9 positions matching TRBD1. The CDR3 contains 15 residues. The V segment lost 1 base and the J segment 8 bases; nucleotides outside the gene matches: 8. Germline assignment: CDR1 MGHRA and CDR2 YSYEKL. The CDR3: CASSQAPGQGTGYTF. Written as DNA, the CDR3 is TGCGCCAGCAGCCAAGCTCCGGGACAGGGAACCGGCTACACCTTC.

V gene TRBV3-1 (or the pseudogene TRBV3-2) combines with J gene TRBJ1-5; D is perhaps TRBD1 (5 bases). Germline assignment: CDR1 LGHDT and CDR2 YNNKEL (reference sequence). Trimming pared 5 bases from V and 3 bases from J, leaving 11 bases between. The CDR3 consists of 14 residues. CDR3 DNA sequence: TGTGCCAGCAGCTTAACAGGCAACAATCAGCCCCAGCATTTT. Protein sequence: CASSLTGNNQPQHF.

This chain uses TRBV5-4 with TRBJ2-2; 8 nucleotides agree with TRBD2. J was trimmed by 8 bases and V by 6 bases; bases with no gene match: 12. Germline V gene data show CDR1 as SGHNT and CDR2 as YYREEE (reference sequence). This CDR3 contains 15 residues. The CDR3 region has the DNA TGTGCCAGCACCGAGGGTAGCGGGGTACAAGGGGAGCTGTTTTTT. Protein sequence: CASTEGSGVQGELFF.

Only one count was recorded for this clone. The rearrangement links TRBV12-3 or TRBV12-4 to TRBJ2-5; D ambiguous. V was pared by 6 bases and J by 5 bases, with 13 bases between. This CDR3 comprises 13 residues. CDR3 residues: CASSPDLGETQYF. For the CDR3, the DNA is TGTGCCAGCAGCCCAGACCTGGGCGAGACCCAGTACTTC.

This chain uses TRBV3-1 (or the pseudogene TRBV3-2) with TRBJ1-6; tentatively, D is TRBD1 (5 bases). There are 21 residues in the CDR3. V was cut by 1 base and J by 0 bases, with 22 bases left in between. Per germline, CDR1 LGHDT and CDR2 YNNKEL (reference sequence). The CDR3 region is CASSQGPSVSGGSSYNSPLHF. CDR3 nucleotide sequence: TGTGCCAGCAGCCAAGGGCCCAGTGTATCGGGGGGAAGCTCCTATAATTCACCCCTCCACTTT.

The chain carries TRBV7-2 and TRBJ1-2; weak D call: TRBD1 (6 bases). V lost 5 bases and J 4 bases, leaving 14 bases between the germline ends. The CDR3 has 14 amino acids. CDR1 and CDR2 from the germline V gene are SGHTA and FQGNSA. The CDR3 DNA is TGTGCCAGCAGCAAAACTACAGGGCTCTATGGCTACACCTTC. It encodes CASSKTTGLYGYTF.